These 32 T cell receptor beta chains originate from one sample sequenced in a study of T cells in Graves' hyperthyroidism and ophthalmopathy. Using RNA transcripts as the source, TCR beta CDR3 regions were amplified. Using the HTBI primer set, a first-round RT-PCR was run on the TCR CDR3. TCRdb re-called the multiplex PCR reads with MiXCR, one entry per CDR3 protein. The sample consists of about 290,000 distinct CDR3 sequences, approximately 15% of them appearing once. Source material: blood. The receptors come from a woman in her thirties or forties with Graves' hyperthyroidism.

This clonotype was counted only a few times. The chain links TRBV30 to TRBJ2-2; unclear D gene. The V and J ends lost 3 bases and 5 bases respectively, with 10 bases between them. The V gene's germline CDR1 is GTSNPN and CDR2 SVGIG (reference sequence). There are 13 residues in the CDR3. The DNA of the CDR3 is TGTGCCTGGAGGAAACCAATAACCGGGGAGCTGTTTTTT. It codes for CAWRKPITGELFF. Full variable domain (outside the CDR3, taken from reference TRBV30 and TRBJ2-2): SQTIHQWPATLVQPVGSPLSLECTVEGTSNPNLYWYRQAAGRGLQLLFYSVGIGQISSEVPQNLSASRPQDRQFILSSKKLLLSDSGFYLCAWRKPITGELFFGEGSRLTVL.

This clonotype was observed at least ten times. The chain joins TRBV11-2 to TRBJ2-1; 9 bases are a match to TRBD1. Germline loops: CDR1 SGHAT, CDR2 FQNNGV. The trim removed 4 bases at V and 6 bases at J, leaving 7 bases unmatched. The CDR3 covers 15 residues. The CDR3 bases are TGTGCCAGCAGCTATACCGGGACAGGGAGCAATGAGCAGTTCTTC. Translated, it gives CASSYTGTGSNEQFF.

This clonotype was recorded at least ten times. V and J are TRBV7-8 and TRBJ2-1, with TRBD1 matching 9 bases. The V gene end was trimmed by 6 bases and the J gene end by 2 bases; junction bases not matched to a gene: 5. Germline V lookup: CDR1 SGHVS, CDR2 FQNEAQ. The CDR3 runs 15 residues. The CDR3 loop reads CASSSDRGTYNEQFF. The CDR3 nucleotides read TGTGCCAGCAGTTCGGACAGGGGAACCTACAATGAGCAGTTCTTC.

This clonotype was counted ten times or more. The V and J genes are TRBV2 and TRBJ2-1, with a tentative D call TRBD2 (6 bases). CDR1 and CDR2 (germline): SNHLY, FYNNEI. V lost 8 bases to trimming and J lost 7 bases, with 15 bases between them. There are 13 residues in the CDR3. CDR3 sequence reads: CASGPGDVNEQFF. The CDR3 DNA sequence: TGTGCCAGCGGCCCGGGAGACGTGAATGAGCAGTTCTTC.

This clonotype was seen repeatedly, ten times or more. The chain combines TRBV6-5 with TRBJ1-5; 7 nucleotides align to TRBD1. CDR1 is MNHEY and CDR2 is SVGAGI in the germline V gene. There are 15 residues in the CDR3. Trimming cost V 2 bases and J 4 bases; bases outside gene matches: 5. In DNA form, the CDR3 reads TGTGCCAGCAGTTACGGGGGGACAGAAAATCAGCCCCAGCATTTT. Amino acids: CASSYGGTENQPQHF.

This chain connects TRBV14 to TRBJ1-1, with 9 bases aligning to TRBD1. V lost 4 bases and J lost 4; bases outside the gene matches: 7. This CDR3 has 15 residues. Germline assignment: CDR1 SGHDN and CDR2 FVKESK. The CDR3, as DNA: TGTGCCAGCAGCCTGCTGGGACAGGGAAGCACTGAAGCTTTCTTT. Translation: CASSLLGQGSTEAFF.

The V call is TRBV5-6, the J call TRBJ2-5; possibly TRBD2 for D (7 bases). V dropped 3 bases and J dropped 5 bases, with 17 bases sitting between them. The CDR3 length is 15 residues. Germline values: CDR1 SGHDT, CDR2 YYEEEE. DNA for the CDR3: TGTGCCAGCAGCTCCCCTCATCGCGGGGGCGAGACCCAGTACTTC. This gives the protein CASSSPHRGGETQYF.

On this clonotype itself: A much bigger clone sits one base away, suggesting this may be a read error. V is TRBV20-1 and J is TRBJ1-2; D might be TRBD1 (6 bases). The CDR3 is made up of 13 amino acids. From germline, CDR1 is DFQATT and CDR2 SNEGSKA (reference sequence). The CDR3: CSAPADSPYGCTF. The CDR3 coding sequence is TGCAGTGCTCCCGCGGACAGCCCCTATGGCTGCACCTTC.

This clonotype was picked up many times. The chain combines TRBV12-3 or TRBV12-4 with TRBJ1-4, with D perhaps TRBD1 (6 bases). The ends were cut back, 4 bases at V and 8 bases at J, with 17 bases in the middle. This CDR3 has 15 amino acids. The CDR3 sequence is CASSSQGLVDEKLFF. Written as DNA, the CDR3 is TGTGCCAGCAGTTCCCAGGGGTTGGTTGACGAAAAACTGTTTTTT.

This clonotype was detected ten times or more. The chain couples TRBV5-6 to TRBJ1-1; D is undetermined. The CDR3 runs to 12 residues. The germline V gene has CDR1 SGHDT and CDR2 YYEEEE. V was clipped by 4 bases and J by 1 base, with 5 bases between them. CDR3 nucleotide sequence: TGTGCCAGCAGCGAGAGGAACACTGAAGCTTTCTTT. Translated: CASSERNTEAFF. The complete variable domain, with remaining parts taken from reference TRBV5-6 and TRBJ1-1, reads DAGVTQSPTHLIKTRGQQVTLRCSPKSGHDTVSWYQQALGQGPQFIFQYYEEEERQRGNFPDRFSGHQFPNYSSELNVNALLLGDSALYLCASSERNTEAFFGQGTRLTVV.

V is TRBV12-5 and J is TRBJ2-5; 7 bases agree with TRBD1. The germline V gene has CDR1 LGHNT and CDR2 FRNRAP. The V segment lost 2 bases and the J segment 5 bases; nucleotides outside the gene matches: 14. The CDR3 is 17 amino acids. CDR3 nucleotides: TGTGCTAGTGGTTTGCCCCAGCAGGGGGAGTATTTCGAGACCCAGTACTTC. It yields the protein CASGLPQQGEYFETQYF.

This chain links TRBV10-3 with TRBJ2-1; 8 bases map to TRBD2. The CDR3 spans 13 residues. From germline, CDR1 is ENHRY and CDR2 SYGVKD. V lost 9 bases and J lost 2; bases outside the gene matches: 3. CDR3 coding DNA: TGTGCCATGGGACTAGGGGCCTACAATGAGCAGTTCTTC. Encoded protein: CAMGLGAYNEQFF.

This clonotype has at least ten counts. In DNA form, the CDR3 reads TGTGCCAGCAGTTCCATTATAAGGTCTGGCTACACCTTC. It encodes CASSSIIRSGYTF. V usage is TRBV27 and J usage is TRBJ1-2; no clear D. Trimming cost V 4 bases and J 7 bases, with 13 bases left between them. Germline V gene data show CDR1 as MNHEY and CDR2 as SMNVEV (reference sequence). The CDR3 is made up of 13 amino acids.

Ten or more counts support this clonotype. This rearrangement joins TRBV28 to TRBJ2-5; D is possibly TRBD1 (6 bases). The CDR3 is made up of 14 amino acids. Trimming shortened V by 8 bases and J by 4 bases, and 17 bases separated the two germline ends. CDR1 MDHEN and CDR2 SYDVKM come from the germline V gene. This chain's CDR3 is CASVQGTLGETQYF. In DNA form, the CDR3 reads TGTGCCAGCGTACAGGGAACTCTTGGAGAGACCCAGTACTTC.

This clonotype was detected ten times or more. The gene calls are TRBV13 and TRBJ2-5; D tentatively reads TRBD1 or TRBD2 (5 bases each). The V end lost 1 base, the J end lost 4 bases, and 10 bases lay between the germline ends. The CDR3 loop spans 14 amino acids. Per the germline V gene, CDR1 is PRHDT and CDR2 is FYEKMQ (reference sequence). This chain's CDR3 is CASSLEGTPETQYF. The CDR3 DNA follows: TGTGCCAGCAGCTTAGAGGGGACCCCAGAGACCCAGTACTTC.

This clonotype was observed a handful of times. The gene calls are TRBV19 and TRBJ1-2; no firm D call. The germline V and J ends were trimmed by 7 bases and 4 bases, with 19 bases remaining between them. CDR3 length: 15 amino acids. Per the germline V gene, CDR1 is LNHDA and CDR2 is SQIVND (reference sequence). The DNA for the CDR3 is TGTGCCAGTATCCCCTCGAGGGAGGGCCTCTATGGCTACACCTTC. Protein product: CASIPSREGLYGYTF.

Many counts were recorded for this clonotype. This rearrangement joins TRBV5-1 to TRBJ2-1, with 7 nucleotides matching TRBD2. This CDR3 contains 14 residues. V shed 4 bases and J 4 bases; nucleotides not matched to a gene: 5. Germline CDR1 reads SGHRS; CDR2 reads YFSETQ. The DNA of the CDR3 is TGCGCCAGCAGCCCATATAGCGGGTACAATGAGCAGTTCTTC. Translating gives CASSPYSGYNEQFF.

The CDR3 sequence is CASSYSQREFGDTQYF. Written as DNA, the CDR3 is TGTGCCAGCAGTTACTCACAGCGGGAATTCGGGGATACGCAGTATTTT. This rearrangement joins TRBV6-2 or TRBV6-3 to TRBJ2-3; 7 nucleotides match TRBD2. V was pared by 0 bases and J by 6 bases, with 9 bases of the junction left unmatched. This CDR3 has 16 amino acids. Per germline, CDR1 MNHEY and CDR2 SVGEGT.

This clonotype came up many times. The chain combines TRBV3-1 with TRBJ2-3, with D unresolved. The CDR3 consists of 14 residues. Germline V gene data show CDR1 as LGHDT and CDR2 as YNNKEL (reference sequence). V lost 5 bases and J 0 bases, leaving 9 bases between the germline ends. The CDR3 DNA reads TGTGCCAGCAGCTCGCAGGCGAGCACAGATACGCAGTATTTT. As protein: CASSSQASTDTQYF.

This clonotype was seen many times. The rearrangement uses TRBV11-2 and TRBJ2-1, with TRBD2 matching 9 bases. The V segment lost 2 bases and the J segment 0 bases; nucleotides outside the gene matches: 5. The CDR3 loop spans 17 amino acids. Germline CDR1 SGHAT, CDR2 FQNNGV. CDR3 sequence reads: CASSLTSGLSSYNEQFF. CDR3 nucleotide sequence: TGTGCCAGCAGCTTAACTAGCGGGCTTAGCTCCTACAATGAGCAGTTCTTC.

The chain uses TRBV24-1 and TRBJ2-1, with a weak D call TRBD2 (5 bases). Germline CDR1 is KGHDR and CDR2 is SFDVKD. Trimming removed 5 bases from V and 6 bases from J, with 13 bases in between. This CDR3 is 14 amino acids long. The CDR3: CATSGPLTSNEQFF. The CDR3, as DNA: TGTGCCACCAGTGGGCCCTTAACTAGCAATGAGCAGTTCTTC.

The chain employs TRBV18 and TRBJ1-2; no clear D gene. The CDR3 totals 12 residues. Germline V gene sequence: CDR1 KGHSH, CDR2 LQKENI. V gave up 6 bases and J gave up 0 bases, with 5 bases separating them. The CDR3 nucleotides are TGTGCCAGCTCGGGTTCTAACTATGGCTACACCTTC. It encodes CASSGSNYGYTF.

This clonotype was picked up many times. The chain is built from TRBV18 and TRBJ2-3; TRBD2 might be the D (6 bases). The CDR3 loop spans 14 amino acids. V was pared by 3 bases and J by 2 bases, with 9 bases between. The germline V gene has CDR1 KGHSH and CDR2 LQKENI. CDR3 residues: CASSPGDFTDTQYF. CDR3 coding DNA: TGTGCCAGCTCACCGGGGGACTTCACAGATACGCAGTATTTT.

This clonotype was detected a few times. The V gene is TRBV5-1, the J gene TRBJ1-4; D is uncertain. The V end lost 9 bases, the J end lost 6 bases, and 15 bases lay between the germline ends. CDR1 SGHRS and CDR2 YFSETQ come from the germline V gene. The length of the CDR3 is 13 residues. CDR3 protein: CATSTSTDEKLFF. CDR3 sequence (DNA): TGCGCCACCTCGACGAGTACGGATGAAAAACTGTTTTTT.

In this sample, this clonotype turned up many times. The J gene is TRBJ2-7, the V gene TRBV5-1; 8 bases agree with TRBD1. Germline CDR1 and CDR2: SGHRS and YFSETQ. After removal of 4 bases from V and 3 bases from J, the junction contained 6 bases not matched to a gene. There are 14 residues in the CDR3. In nucleotides, the CDR3 is TGCGCCAGCAGCGAACGGACAGGGAACTACGAGCAGTACTTC. Amino acid sequence: CASSERTGNYEQYF.

This clonotype was observed many times. V usage is TRBV5-6 and J usage is TRBJ1-2; maybe TRBD1 (5 bases). CDR3 size: 13 residues. The V end lost 4 bases, the J end lost 4 bases, and 11 bases lay between the germline ends. CDR1 is SGHDT, CDR2 YYEEEE, per germline. This chain's CDR3 is CASSARQSYGYTF. In DNA, the CDR3 is TGTGCCAGCAGCGCCCGACAGAGCTATGGCTACACCTTC.

This clonotype came up many times. The chain joins TRBV29-1 to TRBJ1-1; D is unresolved. Trimming took 1 base from V and 0 from J, leaving 9 bases between them. Germline assignment: CDR1 SQVTM and CDR2 ANQGSEA. This CDR3 has 14 residues. The CDR3 DNA sequence: TGCAGCGTTGAAGGAAGCACCCTGAACACTGAAGCTTTCTTT. This encodes CSVEGSTLNTEAFF.

This clonotype was observed a handful of times. V and J are TRBV12-3 or TRBV12-4 and TRBJ2-4, with D possibly being TRBD2 (5 bases). The CDR3 spans 17 residues. Trimming left V 5 bases short and J 2 bases short, with 19 bases between. The DNA of the CDR3 is TGTGCCAGCAGTAAACTTGCCCTGGGAGATACCAAAAACATTCAGTACTTC. It specifies CASSKLALGDTKNIQYF.

This clonotype was seen ten or more times. The chain has TRBV13 and TRBJ1-1, with D uncertain. Trimming pared 5 bases from V and 0 bases from J, leaving 13 bases between. This CDR3 comprises 15 residues. Germline CDR1 reads PRHDT; CDR2 reads FYEKMQ (reference sequence). In DNA form, the CDR3 reads TGTGCCAGCAGCGTTACGGACCGAGTGAACACTGAAGCTTTCTTT. This translates into CASSVTDRVNTEAFF.

This chain connects TRBV6-2 or TRBV6-3 to TRBJ1-5; TRBD1 agrees at 7 bases. With V trimmed by 6 bases and J by 3 bases, 5 bases remained unmatched. Germline V gene lookup returns CDR1 MNHEY and CDR2 SVGEGT. This CDR3 has 14 residues. Here the CDR3 reads CASRHRGVNQPQHF. The CDR3 bases are TGTGCCAGCAGACACAGGGGTGTCAATCAGCCCCAGCATTTT.

This clonotype was detected many times. This chain links TRBV11-1 with TRBJ2-2, with D possibly being TRBD2 (6 bases). V lost 3 bases, J lost 4 bases, and 9 bases lay in between. Germline CDR1 and CDR2: SGHAT and FQDESV (reference sequence). This CDR3 contains 14 residues. The CDR3 protein is CASSFGGSTGELFF. Written as DNA, the CDR3 is TGTGCCAGCAGCTTTGGAGGGAGCACCGGGGAGCTGTTTTTT. Complete variable domain (other parts from reference TRBV11-1 and TRBJ2-2): EAEVAQSPRYKITEKSQAVAFWCDPISGHATLYWYRQILGQGPELLVQFQDESVVDDSQLPKDRFSAERLKGVDSTLKIQPAELGDSAMYLCASSFGGSTGELFFGEGSRLTVL.

This clonotype was seen ten or more times. This sequence joins TRBV12-5 and TRBJ1-1; a weak D match, TRBD1 (6 bases). V was trimmed by 2 bases and J by 8 bases, leaving 6 bases between them. CDR3 length: 11 amino acids. From germline, CDR1 is LGHNT and CDR2 FRNRAP. As DNA, the CDR3 is TGTGCTAGTGGTTTGAGGGGGGAAGCTTTCTTT. It yields the protein CASGLRGEAFF.